This T cell receptor beta chain was profiled in a study of memory CD4+ T cells and cytomegalovirus serostatus. Assay used: immunoSEQ multiplex PCR; TCRdb lists only in-frame clones, some missing. The data contain tens of thousands of clones, over 80% of them singletons. Germline CDR1 is MDHEN and CDR2 is SYDVKM. CDR3 length: 12 amino acids. V lost 6 bases and J lost 10, with 16 bases in between. The sort gate was single viable CD3+CD4+CD8-CD45RO+ cells for memory CD4+ T cells. The TCR originated in an adult in good health and CMV-seronegative. The sequenced sample was memory CD4+ T cells from blood. This rearrangement joins TRBV28 to TRBJ2-7; a possible D gene is TRBD2 (6 bases). The CDR3 loop reads CASRLQEGQQYF. CDR3 DNA sequence: TGTGCCAGCAGGCTTCAGGAGGGCCAACAGTACTTC.